The T cell receptor beta chain described here comes from a study of T-cell memory formation after mild COVID-19. Study findings and constraints: CM and EM subsets held most contracting CD4+ clones; EMRA held CD8+ ones.

V gave up 3 bases and J gave up 8 bases, with 13 bases separating them. The CDR3 has 13 amino acids. With regard to this clonotype: Its specificity is not known.

Constant-segment primers were used for 5'RACE, and the resulting TCR alpha and TCR beta cDNA libraries carried sample barcodes and UMIs. TCRdb redid the calling of the 5' RACE reads with MiXCR, one entry per CDR3 protein. The sample shows about 170,000 distinct CDR3 sequences, approximately 12% of them seen only once. The TCR was taken from a man aged 18 to 35 who had mild COVID-19 (a few samples of this study predate the infection). Cell type and time point are not known. The V and J genes are TRBV12-3 or TRBV12-4 and TRBJ1-2; D remains ambiguous. Sequencing used PBMCs or a T cell subset sorted from them (not recorded which). CDR3 amino acids: CASSFGVRSGYTF. In DNA, the CDR3 is TGTGCCAGCAGTTTTGGGGTTAGGTCAGGCTACACCTTC.